This T cell receptor (beta chain) was retrieved from a study of blood T cells in healthy people across ages. Regarding the study as a whole: There was no known CMV status for donors, so expanded clonotype changes were possibly confounded.

It was with a sample-barcoded 5' primer and a J-beta primer mix that a second PCR of about 6 to 12 cycles was run. TCRdb itself ran the 5' RACE reads through MiXCR, one entry per CDR3 protein. This table has approximately 1,000,000 distinct CDR3 sequences, 35% to 55% appearing once. This clonotype was observed a handful of times. Its cognate antigen is unknown. The CDR3 length is 19 residues. Trimming cost V 4 bases and J 0 bases, with 20 bases left between them. Germline V CDR1 and CDR2: SGHKS, YYEKEE (reference sequence). The TCR comes from a woman aged 55-69 years in good health. The chain is built from TRBV5-5 and TRBJ2-6; D is unresolved. Sequencing was performed on blood. CDR3 DNA sequence: TGTGCCAGCAGCACCGACCCAGTGACAAGATTCTCTGGGGCCAACGTCCTGACTTTC. As protein: CASSTDPVTRFSGANVLTF.